A single sample gave rise to the 26 T cell receptor beta chains below, sequenced in a study of T-cell reconstitution after alpha-beta-depleted transplantation in children. Unique molecular identifiers were used in preparing the TCRbeta library. TCRdb processed the PCR reads anew with MiXCR; each CDR3 protein has one entry. Of over 150,000 distinct CDR3 sequences listed, roughly 6.6% are singletons. Here the sequenced sample was PBMCs, taken before TCRalphabeta/CD19-depleted stem cell transplant. The origin of the receptors is a boy younger than 10 with acute lymphoblastic leukemia, due to receive a stem cell transplant.

The J gene is TRBJ2-7, the V gene TRBV11-1; 8 nucleotides agree with TRBD1. CDR3 length: 16 residues. Germline V lookup: CDR1 SGHAT, CDR2 FQDESV (reference sequence). The V gene end was trimmed by 5 bases and the J gene end by 6 bases; junction bases not matched to a gene: 15. The CDR3: CASSPGQGPKRREQYF. Here the CDR3 DNA reads TGTGCCAGCAGCCCCGGACAGGGACCCAAACGGCGCGAGCAGTACTTC.

This rearrangement joins TRBV19 to TRBJ2-3; D is uncertain. Per germline, CDR1 LNHDA and CDR2 SQIVND (reference sequence). CDR3 length equals 15 residues. Trimming removed 3 bases from V and 0 bases from J, with 10 bases in between. CDR3 residues: CASSIQDGSTDTQYF. The CDR3 nucleotides are TGTGCCAGTAGTATTCAGGACGGAAGCACAGATACGCAGTATTTT.

There are many counts of this clonotype. The chain links TRBV6-5 to TRBJ2-5; 8 bases agree with TRBD2. Germline CDR1 MNHEY, CDR2 SVGAGI. This CDR3 has 16 amino acids. Germline trimming cut 0 bases from V and 5 bases from J; bases unmatched to any gene: 8. The CDR3 bases are TGTGCCAGCAGTTACTCCGGGGGGGCGGCGGTGGAGACCCAGTACTTC. Translated: CASSYSGGAAVETQYF.

The table lists this clonotype with many counts. V usage is TRBV6-1 and J usage is TRBJ2-1; D gene ambiguous. The germline CDR1 and CDR2 sequences are MNHNS and SASEGT. V was shortened by 6 bases and J by 7 bases, with 13 bases between the two germline ends. This CDR3 is built from 13 residues. CDR3 sequence reads: CASSENPPNEQFF. In DNA form, the CDR3 reads TGTGCCAGCAGCGAAAACCCCCCTAATGAGCAGTTCTTC.

This clonotype was recorded a few times. This chain links TRBV20-1 with TRBJ2-2, with 7 bases matching TRBD1. The junction had 7 bases not matched to a gene; V was cut back by 5 bases and J by 1 base. Germline CDR1 reads DFQATT; CDR2 reads SNEGSKA (reference sequence). CDR3 length equals 15 residues. CDR3 protein: CSAHQGVENTGELFF. In DNA form, the CDR3 reads TGCAGTGCTCATCAGGGGGTCGAGAACACCGGGGAGCTGTTTTTT.

This clonotype was recorded at least ten times. This chain joins TRBV5-1 and TRBJ2-3; 10 bases align to TRBD2. V was clipped by 4 bases and J by 1 base; unmatched bases: 6. This CDR3 has 16 residues. Germline CDR1 SGHRS, CDR2 YFSETQ. The CDR3 loop reads CASSQGLAAGTDTQYF. CDR3 in DNA: TGCGCCAGCAGCCAAGGACTAGCGGCAGGCACAGATACGCAGTATTTT.

This clonotype was counted only a few times. The chain recombines TRBV5-1 with TRBJ2-5; perhaps TRBD1 as D (5 bases). The CDR3 spans 14 residues. Per germline, CDR1 SGHRS and CDR2 YFSETQ. The V and J ends lost 1 base and 0 bases respectively, with 7 bases between them. CDR3: CASSLPGNQETQYF. The CDR3 DNA sequence: TGCGCCAGCAGCTTGCCAGGGAACCAAGAGACCCAGTACTTC.

This clonotype has a handful of counts. This rearrangement joins TRBV12-3 or TRBV12-4 to TRBJ1-5; D ambiguous. V was cut by 8 bases and J by 3 bases, with 14 bases left in between. The CDR3 is made up of 14 amino acids. The CDR3 loop reads CASGRGQINQPQHF. CDR3 nucleotides: TGTGCCAGCGGTCGTGGCCAGATCAATCAGCCCCAGCATTTT.

This clonotype came up many times. J is TRBJ2-7 and V is TRBV29-1, with TRBD2 matching 7 bases. The junction had 7 bases not matched to a gene; V was cut back by 3 bases and J by 2 bases. The CDR3 sequence is 14 residues long. From germline, CDR1 is SQVTM and CDR2 ANQGSEA. CDR3 amino acids: CSVDGTTVPYEQYF. CDR3 coding DNA: TGCAGCGTTGACGGGACTACCGTGCCCTACGAGCAGTACTTC.

In this sample, this clonotype turned up a few times. The chain combines TRBV28 with TRBJ1-4; 8 bases map to TRBD1. Germline CDR1 MDHEN, CDR2 SYDVKM. The CDR3 length is 15 residues. V lost 5 bases and J lost 7; bases outside the gene matches: 9. CDR3 region: CASSIPDRVGEKLFF. The CDR3 DNA sequence: TGTGCCAGCAGTATACCGGACAGGGTTGGTGAAAAACTGTTTTTT.

The chain carries TRBV27 and TRBJ2-2; 7 bases line up with TRBD1. Trimming removed 2 bases from V and 6 bases from J; junction bases left unmatched: 6. The CDR3 contains 15 residues. Per germline, CDR1 MNHEY and CDR2 SMNVEV (reference sequence). CDR3 in DNA: TGTGCCAGCAGTTTAGAGGGGGCCTCCCCCGGGGAGCTGTTTTTT. Translating gives CASSLEGASPGELFF.

V and J are TRBV7-2 and TRBJ1-5; a weak D match, TRBD1 (6 bases). The CDR3 totals 16 residues. Germline CDR1 is SGHTA and CDR2 is FQGNSA. V was pared by 3 bases and J by 5 bases, with 17 bases between. The CDR3 DNA reads as TGTGCCAGCAGCTTCGTAATTACAGGGTCTCATCAGCCCCAGCATTTT. Translation gives CASSFVITGSHQPQHF.

At least ten counts were recorded for this clonotype. The CDR3 sequence is CASSPGTGDYEQYF. The CDR3 region has the DNA TGCGCCAGCAGCCCCGGGACAGGGGACTACGAGCAGTACTTC. The J gene is TRBJ2-7, the V gene TRBV5-1, with TRBD1 identical over 10 bases. Germline assignment: CDR1 SGHRS and CDR2 YFSETQ. V dropped 4 bases and J dropped 3; count of bases not matched to a gene: 4. The CDR3 extends over 14 amino acids.

This clonotype was found a few times. This chain connects TRBV12-3 or TRBV12-4 to TRBJ2-3; D may be TRBD1 or TRBD2 (7 bases each). Trimming took off 5 bases at V and 5 bases at J, with 17 bases between the two ends. The CDR3 length is 15 residues. The CDR3 loop is CASSPSGGAVDTQYF. CDR3 DNA: TGTGCCAGCAGTCCCTCAGGGGGGGCCGTAGATACGCAGTATTTT.

Turning to this clonotype: This could be a read error, since a much larger clone is one nucleotide away. The chain is built from TRBV7-9 and TRBJ2-1; a possible D gene is TRBD2 (5 bases). CDR3 size: 16 residues. Germline CDR1 reads SEHNR; CDR2 reads FQNEAQ (reference sequence). V was clipped by 5 bases and J by 6 bases, with 20 bases between them. This CDR3 reads CASSVGGQYRFNEQFF. CDR3 DNA: TGTGCCAGCAGCGTAGGAGGCCAGTACCGCTTCAATGAGCAGTTCTTC.

This clonotype was observed at least ten times. The chain has TRBV3-1 and TRBJ2-5; D perhaps matches TRBD2 (5 bases). The V gene's germline CDR1 is LGHDT and CDR2 YNNKEL (reference sequence). With 4 bases removed from V and 4 bases from J, the gap between germline ends came to 19 bases. The CDR3 contains 16 residues. The CDR3 sequence: CASSLSGLRGVETQYF. DNA of the CDR3: TGTGCCAGCAGCCTGAGTGGGCTCCGGGGAGTAGAGACCCAGTACTTC.

The sample holds many counts of this clonotype. The junction departs from the called germline gene at one end, perhaps through a read error. The chain carries TRBV5-1 and TRBJ1-1; D not resolved. Germline-derived CDR1 and CDR2 are SGHRS and YFSETQ. The CDR3 sequence is 14 residues long. Here the CDR3 reads CASSLVRGNTEALF. The DNA for the CDR3 is TGCGCCAGCAGCTTGGTTCGCGGGAACACTGAAGCTCTCTTT.

This clonotype was found a few times. The chain carries TRBV19 and TRBJ1-1; no clear D gene. V lost 5 bases and J lost 0, with 7 bases in between. The germline gives CDR1 LNHDA, CDR2 SQIVND (reference sequence). The CDR3 loop spans 13 amino acids. The CDR3 loop is CASSPSLNTEAFF. The CDR3 nucleotides read TGTGCCAGTAGTCCTAGCCTGAACACTGAAGCTTTCTTT.

This clonotype was recorded at least ten times. The genes are TRBV6-5 and TRBJ1-5; maybe TRBD1 (5 bases). CDR1 is MNHEY and CDR2 is SVGAGI in the germline V gene. V was pared by 6 bases and J by 4 bases, with 19 bases between. The length of the CDR3 is 16 residues. The CDR3 DNA is TGTGCCAGCAGCCCCGTGGGGGGTGGGGGTAATCAGCCCCAGCATTTT. Translated: CASSPVGGGGNQPQHF.

In its sample, this clonotype was seen a few times. This chain joins TRBV4-3 and TRBJ1-6; 8 bases map to TRBD1. The CDR3 sequence is 16 residues long. With V trimmed by 4 bases and J by 7 bases, 9 bases remained unmatched. From germline, CDR1 is LGHNA and CDR2 YSLEER. CDR3 sequence (DNA): TGCGCCAGCAGCCCTTTCGGACAGGGATTAAATTCACCCCTCCACTTT. Translating it yields CASSPFGQGLNSPLHF.

This clonotype showed up many times. The chain is built from TRBV6-5 and TRBJ1-2; 9 positions agree with TRBD1. The CDR3 has 14 residues. Germline CDR1 reads MNHEY; CDR2 reads SVGAGI. V trimming: 7 bases; J trimming: 4 bases; junction bases outside the gene matches: 7. The CDR3 DNA is TGTGCCAGCATTAAGGGACAGGGAGCCTATGGCTACACCTTC. Protein: CASIKGQGAYGYTF.

The chain's CDR3 is CASNKNGTKQETQYF. The CDR3 DNA sequence: TGTGCCAGCAACAAAAATGGGACAAAACAAGAGACCCAGTACTTC. This rearrangement joins TRBV6-1 to TRBJ2-5; D perhaps matches TRBD1 (6 bases). The CDR3 loop spans 15 amino acids. In germline, CDR1 is MNHNS, CDR2 SASEGT. Trimming left V 7 bases short and J 2 bases short, with 17 bases between.

As for this clonotype: This sequence may be a read error, since a much larger clone differs from it by one base. J is TRBJ1-1 and V is TRBV7-6, with D perhaps matching TRBD1 (5 bases). V was pared by 0 bases and J by 5 bases, with 10 bases between. The length of the CDR3 is 14 residues. Looked up from germline, CDR1 is SGHVS and CDR2 is FNYEAQ. This chain's CDR3 is CASSLAADKTEAFF. Written as DNA, the CDR3 is TGTGCCAGCAGCTTAGCGGCGGACAAGACTGAAGCTTTCTTT. Full variable domain (missing parts from reference TRBV7-6 and TRBJ1-1): GAGVSQSPRYKVTKRGQDVALRCDPISGHVSLYWYRQALGQGPEFLTYFNYEAQQDKSGLPNDRFSAERPEGSISTLTIQRTEQRDSAMYRCASSLAADKTEAFFGQGTRLTVV.

This clonotype was detected ten times or more. The rearrangement uses TRBV20-1 and TRBJ2-7; D might be TRBD2 (7 bases). The CDR3 runs to 16 residues. Germline loops: CDR1 DFQATT, CDR2 SNEGSKA (reference sequence). Trimming pared 2 bases from V and 3 bases from J, leaving 20 bases between. The CDR3 protein is CSARQPGGPRHYEQYF. CDR3 nucleotide sequence: TGCAGTGCTAGACAGCCCGGGGGGCCGCGACACTACGAGCAGTACTTC.

This clonotype occurred many times. The chain combines TRBV28 with TRBJ1-2; D possibly corresponds to TRBD1 (5 bases). The V and J ends lost 3 bases and 4 bases respectively, with 18 bases between them. Looked up from germline, CDR1 is MDHEN and CDR2 is SYDVKM. There are 16 residues in the CDR3. The CDR3 region has the DNA TGTGCCAGCAGTTTCTCCAGGGCTACGGTTGTCTATGGCTACACCTTC. This translates into CASSFSRATVVYGYTF.

This clonotype was seen repeatedly, ten times or more. The V call is TRBV20-1, the J call TRBJ2-1, with D perhaps TRBD2 (6 bases). This CDR3 spans 15 amino acids. Germline assignment: CDR1 DFQATT and CDR2 SNEGSKA (reference sequence). V lost 4 bases and J lost 4, with 17 bases in between. CDR3 DNA sequence: TGCAGTGCTACCTTAATAGTAGCGGCTTACAATGAGCAGTTCTTC. Residues: CSATLIVAAYNEQFF.